Each of the 21 T cell receptor beta chains below was sequenced from the same sample in a study of shared clonotypes between healthy human individuals (dated by TCRdb to the early 2020s). Library prep was done by the immunoSEQ multiplex PCR assay. As stored in TCRdb, this immuneACCESS dataset retains in-frame rearrangements with V and J assigned. A fraction of the clones does not appear; measured against another copy, unresolved V genes explain less than half of the discrepancy, and the remainder lacks a known reason. Counted in this sample were roughly 1 million clones; around 74% of them appeared once. The ten largest clonotypes hold approximately 1.5% of the sample. Sequenced: memory CD4+ T cells sorted from blood. The cell subset or site tag for this specimen amounts to: CD45RA-negative fraction. The receptors originated from a young man in good health.

The chain links TRBV5-4 to TRBJ1-6; TRBD1 matches 7 bases. The CDR3 loop spans 14 amino acids. Losses at the gene ends were 3 bases for V and 13 bases for J; bases not matched to a gene: 10. Germline V gene data show CDR1 as SGHNT and CDR2 as YYREEE (reference sequence). This CDR3 reads CASSSGDSRRPLHF. In DNA, the CDR3 is TGTGCCAGCAGCTCGGGGGACAGTCGAAGGCCCCTCCACTTT.

This clone was counted a single time. Different DNA sequences within this sample yield the same CDR3. The J gene is TRBJ2-3, the V gene TRBV11-2; the match to TRBD1 covers 12 bases. The CDR3 consists of 17 residues. The germline V gene has CDR1 SGHAT and CDR2 FQNNGV. Unmatched junction bases numbered 5, after V lost 1 base and J lost 3 bases. CDR3 bases: TGTGCCAGCAGCTTAGCGGGACAGGGGGCCGGGACAGATACGCAGTATTTT. Its translation: CASSLAGQGAGTDTQYF.

This clone has only a few counts. The chain joins TRBV29-1 to TRBJ1-1; TRBD1 aligns across 7 bases. Germline V gene sequence: CDR1 SQVTM, CDR2 ANQGSEA. V lost 7 bases to trimming and J lost 0 bases; unmatched junction nucleotides: 5. There are 13 residues in the CDR3. The CDR3 region has the DNA TGCAGCGCGGGGGGACAGATGAACACTGAAGCTTTCTTT. Translated, it gives CSAGGQMNTEAFF.

CDR3 DNA sequence: TGTGCCAGTAGGACGGGACAGGAGAACACCGGGGAGCTGTTTTTT. This gives the protein CASRTGQENTGELFF. V is TRBV19 and J is TRBJ2-2, with 8 bases identical to TRBD1. Looked up from germline, CDR1 is LNHDA and CDR2 is SQIVND (reference sequence). The CDR3 runs 15 residues. Losses at the gene ends were 6 bases for V and 1 base for J; bases not matched to a gene: 4. Full variable domain (outside the CDR3, taken from reference TRBV19 and TRBJ2-2): DGGITQSPKYLFRKEGQNVTLSCEQNLNHDAMYWYRQDPGQGLRLIYYSQIVNDFQKGDIAEGYSVSREKKESFPLTVTSAQKNPTAFYLCASRTGQENTGELFFGEGSRLTVL.

V and J are TRBV2 and TRBJ1-2, with D maybe TRBD1 (6 bases). Germline V gene sequence: CDR1 SNHLY, CDR2 FYNNEI. Trimming left V 6 bases short and J 4 bases short, with 12 bases between. This CDR3 is 13 amino acids long. The CDR3 sequence is CASRADSSYGYTF. Written as DNA, the CDR3 is TGTGCCAGCAGAGCGGACAGCAGCTATGGCTACACCTTC. Full variable domain (remainder filled in from reference TRBV2 and TRBJ1-2): EPEVTQTPSHQVTQMGQEVILRCVPISNHLYFYWYRQILGQKVEFLVSFYNNEISEKSEIFDDQFSVERPDGSNFTLKIRSTKLEDSAMYFCASRADSSYGYTFGSGTRLTVV.

The J gene is TRBJ2-3, the V gene TRBV11-3; D remains unclear. The CDR3 loop spans 14 amino acids. Deletions cut 0 bases from V and 3 bases from J, with 7 bases between. Germline V gene sequence: CDR1 SGHNT, CDR2 YENEEA. Here the CDR3 DNA reads TGTGCCAGCAGCTTAGACGGCCCTACAGATACGCAGTATTTT. Its translation: CASSLDGPTDTQYF. The full variable domain, completed using reference TRBV11-3 and TRBJ2-3, is EAGVVQSPRYKIIEKKQPVAFWCNPISGHNTLYWYLQNLGQGPELLIRYENEEAVDDSQLPKDRFSAERLKGVDSTLKIQPAELGDSAVYLCASSLDGPTDTQYFGPGTRLTVL.

The CDR3 sequence is CASSYSWARANEKLFF. The DNA of the CDR3 is TGTGCCAGCAGTTACTCGTGGGCGCGGGCTAATGAAAAACTGTTTTTT. The chain is built from TRBV6-5 and TRBJ1-4; D is ambiguous. From germline, CDR1 is MNHEY and CDR2 SVGAGI. The CDR3 is made up of 16 amino acids. Between the trimmed V and J ends, which lost 0 bases and 3 bases, there was a span of 11 bases.

The J gene is TRBJ2-7, the V gene TRBV27; no definite D call. V was pared by 4 bases and J by 2 bases, with 15 bases between. This CDR3 is 15 amino acids long. Germline V lookup: CDR1 MNHEY, CDR2 SMNVEV (reference sequence). This CDR3 reads CASSSYEVGTYEQYF. The CDR3 DNA is TGTGCCAGCAGTTCCTATGAGGTAGGAACCTACGAGCAGTACTTC.

The rearrangement joins TRBV6-6 to TRBJ2-7, with a tentative D call TRBD1 (5 bases). This CDR3 has 13 amino acids. The V gene lost 1 base and the J gene lost 8 bases, with 12 bases spanning the gap. Germline V gene lookup returns CDR1 MNHNY and CDR2 SVGAGI (reference sequence). CDR3 in DNA: TGTGCCAGCAGTTACTTAATCGACAGTAAGCAGTACTTC. Translating gives CASSYLIDSKQYF.

This clone was seen a single time. Other DNA sequences in this sample translate to the same CDR3. CDR3 in amino acids: CASSLEGGTDTQYF. CDR3 coding DNA: TGCGCCAGCAGCTTGGAAGGCGGGACAGATACGCAGTATTTT. The chain carries TRBV5-1 and TRBJ2-3, with D possibly being TRBD2 (5 bases). V was cut by 0 bases and J by 3 bases, with 8 bases left in between. The CDR3 covers 14 residues. Germline CDR1 is SGHRS and CDR2 is YFSETQ.

This sequence joins TRBV10-2 and TRBJ2-7; the D gene is possibly TRBD1 (5 bases). The germline V gene encodes CDR1 WSHSY and CDR2 SAAADI. CDR3 length equals 14 residues. V lost 7 bases to trimming and J lost 0 bases, with 13 bases between them. The CDR3 spells CASKDSYDSYEQYF. CDR3 sequence (DNA): TGCGCCAGCAAAGACAGCTACGACTCCTACGAGCAGTACTTC.

J is TRBJ1-2 and V is TRBV19; 7 nucleotides align to TRBD1. The germline CDR1 and CDR2 sequences are LNHDA and SQIVND (reference sequence). Trimming at V came to 6 bases and at J to 3 bases, leaving 13 bases not matched to a gene. The CDR3 has 16 residues. CDR3 in amino acids: CASSPLPGTDDYGYTF. In DNA, the CDR3 is TGTGCCAGTAGCCCTCTCCCCGGGACAGACGACTATGGCTACACCTTC. The complete variable domain, with remaining parts taken from reference TRBV19 and TRBJ1-2, reads DGGITQSPKYLFRKEGQNVTLSCEQNLNHDAMYWYRQDPGQGLRLIYYSQIVNDFQKGDIAEGYSVSREKKESFPLTVTSAQKNPTAFYLCASSPLPGTDDYGYTFGSGTRLTVV.

Concerning this clone itself: The sample carries other DNA sequences with the same CDR3. The gene calls are TRBV7-2 and TRBJ2-3; D unclear. This CDR3 has 13 residues. The germline V gene encodes CDR1 SGHTA and CDR2 FQGNSA. V lost 3 bases and J lost 6, with 10 bases in between. CDR3 DNA: TGTGCCAGCAGCTTCTCGAGCGCTGATACGCAGTATTTT. This codes for CASSFSSADTQYF.

The genes are TRBV5-1 and TRBJ1-2; D call uncertain. The germline gives CDR1 SGHRS, CDR2 YFSETQ. The CDR3 is made up of 14 amino acids. V lost 1 base to trimming and J lost 7 bases, with 14 bases between them. The CDR3: CASSLIGESGGYTF. The CDR3 nucleotides are TGCGCCAGCAGCTTGATCGGGGAGTCCGGTGGCTACACCTTC.

This clone was picked up a small number of times. V is TRBV10-2 and J is TRBJ2-2; the match to TRBD1 covers 11 bases. J lost 4 bases, V lost 7 bases, and 5 bases had no gene match. The germline V gene has CDR1 WSHSY and CDR2 SAAADI. CDR3 length equals 15 residues. This chain's CDR3 is CASKPGQGGTGELFF. CDR3 DNA sequence: TGCGCCAGCAAACCGGGACAGGGGGGCACCGGGGAGCTGTTTTTT.

The chain joins TRBV18 to TRBJ1-2; TRBD1 is a possible D gene (6 bases). The V gene lost 2 bases and the J gene lost 4 bases, with 20 bases spanning the gap. The CDR3 loop spans 17 amino acids. In germline, CDR1 is KGHSH, CDR2 LQKENI. The CDR3 coding sequence is TGTGCCAGCTCACCAGCGATTGTCGGGGGCAGGAGCTATGGCTACACCTTC. Encoded protein: CASSPAIVGGRSYGYTF.

The gene calls are TRBV19 and TRBJ2-5, with D tentatively TRBD1 or TRBD2 (11 bases each). This CDR3 region has 17 residues. CDR1 and CDR2 (germline): LNHDA, SQIVND (reference sequence). V was pared by 6 bases and J by 4 bases, with 24 bases between. CDR3: CASSTTTSGTGGETQYF. The CDR3 DNA reads as TGTGCCAGTAGCACTACGACTAGCGGGACAGGGGGAGAGACCCAGTACTTC.

The V and J genes are TRBV4-3 and TRBJ2-7; 8 nucleotides align to TRBD2. The CDR3 covers 14 residues. Germline V lookup: CDR1 LGHNA, CDR2 YSLEER. V lost 3 bases to trimming and J lost 5 bases; unmatched junction nucleotides: 6. CDR3: CASSQAIAGNEQYF. CDR3 coding DNA: TGCGCCAGCAGCCAGGCGATAGCGGGAAACGAGCAGTACTTC.

The chain is built from TRBV7-9 and TRBJ2-3; the D gene is possibly TRBD1 (6 bases). This CDR3 is built from 16 residues. Trimming cost V 3 bases and J 0 bases, with 13 bases left between them. Looked up from germline, CDR1 is SEHNR and CDR2 is FQNEAQ (reference sequence). This CDR3 is CASSFPKTGSTDTQYF. DNA of the CDR3: TGTGCCAGCAGCTTCCCCAAGACAGGTAGCACAGATACGCAGTATTTT.

V gene TRBV28 combines with J gene TRBJ2-1, with D possibly matching TRBD2 (6 bases). CDR3 length equals 14 residues. Germline assignment: CDR1 MDHEN and CDR2 SYDVKM. Trimming took 6 bases from V and 7 from J, leaving 16 bases between them. The CDR3 is CASRSYAGRNEQFF. In nucleotides, the CDR3 is TGTGCCAGCAGATCGTATGCAGGGAGGAATGAGCAGTTCTTC.

The chain joins TRBV5-1 to TRBJ2-7, with a tentative D call TRBD1 (5 bases). There are 15 residues in the CDR3. With 4 bases removed from V and 3 bases from J, the gap between germline ends came to 17 bases. The V gene's germline CDR1 is SGHRS and CDR2 YFSETQ. The CDR3 reads CASSHGHRDNYEQYF. The CDR3 DNA sequence: TGCGCCAGCAGCCACGGACATAGGGATAACTACGAGCAGTACTTC.